The TCR beta chain under discussion was sequenced for a study of beta chain features in type 1 diabetes. Findings and limits, study-wide: Small HLA sub-analyses could not settle whether HLA shapes TCRB rearrangement. More deletions and fewer insertions at VDJ junctions were seen in type 1 diabetes patients. The study found moderately but significantly shorter TCRB CDR3s in all four CD4+ subsets of Type 1 diabetes patients.

Expressed TCRB transcripts were sequenced, since all the RNA that had been isolated was reverse transcribed. Deep immunoSEQ sequencing covered naive, central memory and regulatory T cell samples. Libraries were prepared by immunoSEQ multiplex PCR; TCRdb keeps only in-frame clonotypes and omits some of them. The table shows just over 15,000 clones, with about three quarters occurring only once. Comment on this clone: Its antigen is still unknown.

Germline-derived CDR1 and CDR2 are MNHNY and SVGAGI (reference sequence). V lost 6 bases to trimming and J lost 6 bases; unmatched junction nucleotides: 9. The CDR3 consists of 14 residues. Sort purity for all populations was recorded as exceeding 98%. This chain uses TRBV6-6 with TRBJ2-3; 7 bases line up with TRBD2. This TCR derives from a man under 40 with type 1 diabetes. The sequenced sample consisted of Tregs from blood. The CDR3 coding sequence is TGTGCCAGCAGCTCCTGGGGGGAGGGGGATACGCAGTATTTT. Protein sequence: CASSSWGEGDTQYF.